The 21 T cell receptor beta chains below come from one sample, sequenced in a study of cytomegalovirus exposure and HLA in healthy donors. Use of 60 Vbeta and 13 Jbeta primers characterized the PCR. Here immunoSEQ multiplex PCR was the method, and the copy in TCRdb shows in-frame clones only, minus some. The profile covers about 150,000 clones, with about 88% appearing a single time and around 2% taken by the ten largest. Sequencing input: PBMCs. These receptors originate from a woman aged 18-29 years in good health and CMV-seronegative.

This chain uses TRBV6-5 with TRBJ1-2; TRBD1 matches at 10 bases. V shed 5 bases and J 4 bases; nucleotides not matched to a gene: 7. Germline lookup yields CDR1 MNHEY and CDR2 SVGAGI. The CDR3 is 15 amino acids. The CDR3 nucleotides are TGTGCCAGCAGTCTAACGACAGGGGGCGGCTATGGCTACACCTTC. It is translated as CASSLTTGGGYGYTF.

V is TRBV18 and J is TRBJ1-1; D is ambiguous. The CDR3 runs 13 residues. V dropped 8 bases and J dropped 1 base, with 11 bases sitting between them. Germline CDR1 is KGHSH and CDR2 is LQKENI. The CDR3 region is CASQYTANTEAFF. CDR3 bases: TGTGCCAGCCAATACACAGCGAACACTGAAGCTTTCTTT.

Written as DNA, the CDR3 is TGCGCCAGCAGCCAAGGGGGTCGGAGGACGACCTACGAGCAGTACTTC. Amino acids: CASSQGGRRTTYEQYF. The genes are TRBV4-1 and TRBJ2-7, with a possible D match to TRBD2 (5 bases). Germline V CDR1 and CDR2: MGHRA, YSYEKL. The CDR3 is 16 amino acids. Trimming pared 1 base from V and 2 bases from J, leaving 15 bases between.

This chain connects TRBV11-1 to TRBJ2-7, with a weak D call TRBD1 (5 bases). The CDR3 contains 13 residues. The V end lost 2 bases, the J end lost 5 bases, and 10 bases lay between the germline ends. The germline CDR1 and CDR2 sequences are SGHAT and FQDESV (reference sequence). This chain's CDR3 is CASSLNQGNEQYF. The CDR3 DNA is TGTGCCAGCAGCTTAAACCAGGGCAACGAGCAGTACTTC.

This chain links TRBV5-6 with TRBJ2-7; the D is unclear. V was pared by 2 bases and J by 0 bases, with 6 bases between. From germline, CDR1 is SGHDT and CDR2 YYEEEE. The CDR3 contains 13 residues. CDR3 region: CASSLYSSYEQYF. The CDR3 nucleotides are TGTGCCAGCAGCTTATATAGCTCCTACGAGCAGTACTTC.

The chain joins TRBV4-1 to TRBJ2-7; D remains ambiguous. CDR1 MGHRA and CDR2 YSYEKL come from the germline V gene. Deletions cut 1 base from V and 4 bases from J, with 11 bases between. The CDR3 totals 14 residues. CDR3 loop: CASSQVNRLYEQYF. DNA of the CDR3: TGCGCCAGCAGCCAAGTTAACAGATTGTACGAGCAGTACTTC.

V usage is TRBV28 and J usage is TRBJ2-1; TRBD2 matches at 10 bases. The V segment lost 7 bases and the J segment 0 bases; nucleotides outside the gene matches: 6. Per germline, CDR1 MDHEN and CDR2 SYDVKM. The CDR3 length is 16 residues. CDR3 DNA sequence: TGTGCCAGCACCTTAGCGGGGGGCGGCTCCTACAATGAGCAGTTCTTC. Encoded protein: CASTLAGGGSYNEQFF.

V usage is TRBV27 and J usage is TRBJ2-1, with 9 positions matching TRBD2. The V and J ends lost 4 bases and 5 bases, in that order; junction bases with no gene match: 12. CDR3 size: 17 residues. Germline lookup yields CDR1 MNHEY and CDR2 SMNVEV (reference sequence). CDR3 sequence: CASSSPGVAGVDNEQFF. The CDR3 DNA sequence: TGTGCCAGCAGTTCCCCCGGGGTAGCGGGAGTCGACAATGAGCAGTTCTTC.

This clone was counted a few times. The chain is built from TRBV19 and TRBJ1-6, with 7 bases identical to TRBD1. Unmatched junction bases numbered 10, after V lost 7 bases and J lost 7 bases. CDR1 is LNHDA and CDR2 is SQIVND in the germline V gene (reference sequence). This CDR3 contains 15 residues. The CDR3 nucleotides are TGTGCCAGTACCGCCACCGGGACAGAGAATTCACCCCTCCACTTT. It encodes CASTATGTENSPLHF.

Regarding this clone: One end of the junction fails to match germline, which may point to a read error. The gene calls are TRBV5-1 and TRBJ1-1, with TRBD1 matching 8 bases. CDR1 and CDR2 (germline): SGHRS, YFSETQ. CDR3 length: 14 amino acids. Here the CDR3 reads CASSLDREPTEAFF. For the CDR3, the DNA is TGCGCCAGCAGTTTGGACAGGGAGCCCACTGAAGCTTTCTTT.

The rearrangement links TRBV2 to TRBJ2-7; 8 positions agree with TRBD1. This CDR3 comprises 16 residues. From germline, CDR1 is SNHLY and CDR2 FYNNEI. Trimming cost V 6 bases and J 3 bases; bases outside gene matches: 13. This chain's CDR3 is CASSSPRTGLFYEQYF. The CDR3 bases are TGTGCCAGCAGCTCCCCCCGGACAGGGCTGTTCTACGAGCAGTACTTC.

V is TRBV27 and J is TRBJ2-1; D uncertain. Germline loops: CDR1 MNHEY, CDR2 SMNVEV (reference sequence). Trimming took 2 bases from V and 5 from J, leaving 10 bases between them. This CDR3 comprises 14 residues. In nucleotides, the CDR3 is TGTGCCAGCAGTTTAGCCCGGGTGAACAATGAGCAGTTCTTC. Encoded protein: CASSLARVNNEQFF.

This chain links TRBV28 with TRBJ1-4; 7 bases match TRBD1. This CDR3 contains 14 residues. Germline lookup yields CDR1 MDHEN and CDR2 SYDVKM. With 5 bases clipped from V and 4 bases from J, the junction kept 4 bases outside the gene matches. This CDR3 reads CASSTGTVNEKLFF. The CDR3 nucleotides read TGTGCCAGCAGTACCGGGACAGTTAATGAAAAACTGTTTTTT.

The chain joins TRBV29-1 to TRBJ1-2; TRBD1 might be the D (5 bases). The V end lost 4 bases, the J end lost 0 bases, and 9 bases lay between the germline ends. Germline V lookup: CDR1 SQVTM, CDR2 ANQGSEA. There are 13 residues in the CDR3. CDR3 region: CSVGQGTNYGYTF. CDR3 DNA: TGCAGCGTTGGGCAGGGAACTAACTATGGCTACACCTTC.

J is TRBJ1-2 and V is TRBV5-6, with D tentatively TRBD1 (6 bases). Trimming stripped 3 bases from V and 4 bases from J, with 16 bases between. The V gene's germline CDR1 is SGHDT and CDR2 YYEEEE. CDR3 size: 15 residues. The CDR3 loop reads CASSSHWTVAYGYTF. The CDR3 DNA follows: TGTGCCAGCAGCTCGCATTGGACAGTAGCCTATGGCTACACCTTC. Looking up the rest from reference TRBV5-6 and TRBJ1-2 gives the full variable domain: DAGVTQSPTHLIKTRGQQVTLRCSPKSGHDTVSWYQQALGQGPQFIFQYYEEEERQRGNFPDRFSGHQFPNYSSELNVNALLLGDSALYLCASSSHWTVAYGYTFGSGTRLTVV.

This chain connects TRBV27 to TRBJ1-6, with D uncertain. V was shortened by 2 bases and J by 4 bases, with 15 bases between the two germline ends. The CDR3 consists of 17 residues. CDR1 is MNHEY, CDR2 SMNVEV, per germline (reference sequence). CDR3 region: CASSLKTALGYNSPLHF. For the CDR3, the DNA is TGTGCCAGCAGTTTAAAAACAGCCCTTGGGTATAATTCACCCCTCCACTTT.

The chain employs TRBV28 and TRBJ1-2; D gene uncertain. CDR3 length equals 12 residues. V was trimmed by 6 bases and J by 7 bases, leaving 12 bases between them. CDR1 is MDHEN, CDR2 SYDVKM, per germline. The CDR3, as DNA: TGTGCCAGCAGAGCAGGTGGAAGTGGCTACACCTTC. Residues: CASRAGGSGYTF.

This rearrangement joins TRBV6-1 to TRBJ1-2; D is uncertain. Germline lookup yields CDR1 MNHNS and CDR2 SASEGT. The CDR3 has 13 residues. The V end lost 7 bases, the J end lost 2 bases, and 11 bases lay between the germline ends. Here the CDR3 DNA reads TGTGCCAGCAACCCCCCTGGCAACTATGGCTACACCTTC. Translated, it gives CASNPPGNYGYTF.

In this sample, this clone turned up a few times. The chain is built from TRBV20-1 and TRBJ2-7; unclear D gene. V was shortened by 2 bases and J by 2 bases, with 4 bases between the two germline ends. The CDR3 has 11 amino acids. Per germline, CDR1 DFQATT and CDR2 SNEGSKA (reference sequence). CDR3 sequence reads: CSARRAYEQYF. The CDR3 coding sequence is TGCAGTGCTAGACGGGCCTACGAGCAGTACTTC.

The chain employs TRBV7-9 and TRBJ1-4; TRBD1 aligns across 10 bases. Per the germline V gene, CDR1 is SEHNR and CDR2 is FQNEAQ (reference sequence). V shed 5 bases, J shed 7 bases, and the junction held 4 bases outside the gene matches. This CDR3 is 14 amino acids long. CDR3 sequence reads: CASSLGQGFEKLFF. The CDR3 nucleotides read TGTGCCAGCAGCCTGGGACAGGGGTTTGAAAAACTGTTTTTT. Supplemented by reference TRBV7-9 and TRBJ1-4, the full variable domain reads DTGVSQNPRHKITKRGQNVTFRCDPISEHNRLYWYRQTLGQGPEFLTYFQNEAQLEKSRLLSDRFSAERPKGSFSTLEIQRTEQGDSAMYLCASSLGQGFEKLFFGSGTQLSVL.

The rearrangement joins TRBV19 to TRBJ2-7, with TRBD2 as a possible D gene (6 bases). Germline CDR1 and CDR2: LNHDA and SQIVND (reference sequence). The CDR3 covers 14 residues. The V gene lost 2 bases and the J gene lost 3 bases, with 11 bases spanning the gap. The CDR3: CASSISRRDYEQYF. The CDR3 nucleotides read TGTGCCAGTAGTATAAGTCGGAGGGACTACGAGCAGTACTTC.